This T cell receptor (beta chain) was identified in a study of blood T cell repertoires in COVID-19. Clones were sequenced by immunoSEQ multiplex PCR, and TCRdb holds only the in-frame ones, with some missing. The sample contains a few hundred thousand clones, approximately 86% of which appear only once. V lost 5 bases to trimming and J lost 0 bases, with 10 bases between them. The germline CDR1 and CDR2 sequences are SGHAT and FQNNGV. The CDR3 sequence is 15 residues long. This clone was seen just once. The rearrangement links TRBV11-2 to TRBJ2-2; D ambiguous. The source is a man aged 55 to 70 with acute or convalescent COVID-19. Sequenced input: peripheral blood. CDR3 in DNA: TGTGCCAGCAGCCTCAGAGGAGCGAACACCGGGGAGCTGTTTTTT. This gives the protein CASSLRGANTGELFF.